The 25 T cell receptor beta chains given below trace back to one sample, sequenced in a study of blood T cell repertoires in COVID-19. Profiling relied on immunoSEQ multiplex PCR, and the TCRdb table lists in-frame clones only, not all of them. The sample consists of some 360,000 clones, almost 90% of them appearing once. The sample comprised PBMCs or T cells enriched from blood (not recorded which). The receptors originated from a woman aged 25 to 39 who had been exposed to COVID-19.

This clone was seen only once. CDR3 sequence (DNA): TGTGCCAGTAGTCCTCAGGACCGGGGGAACAATCAGCCCCAGCATTTT. Its protein is CASSPQDRGNNQPQHF. V and J are TRBV19 and TRBJ1-5; possibly TRBD1 for D (5 bases). Germline V lookup: CDR1 LNHDA, CDR2 SQIVND (reference sequence). The CDR3 runs 16 residues. Trimming removed 5 bases at V and 3 bases at J, with 17 bases between. The full variable domain, its missing parts supplied by reference TRBV19 and TRBJ1-5, is DGGITQSPKYLFRKEGQNVTLSCEQNLNHDAMYWYRQDPGQGLRLIYYSQIVNDFQKGDIAEGYSVSREKKESFPLTVTSAQKNPTAFYLCASSPQDRGNNQPQHFGDGTRLSIL.

This clone was seen just once. The rearrangement joins TRBV18 to TRBJ1-4, with 7 bases matching TRBD1. The CDR3 sequence is 15 residues long. The germline V gene encodes CDR1 KGHSH and CDR2 LQKENI. The V segment lost 1 base and the J segment 7 bases; nucleotides outside the gene matches: 6. The DNA of the CDR3 is TGTGCCAGCTCACCACGGGGGACAGTTGCTGAAAAACTGTTTTTT. Its protein is CASSPRGTVAEKLFF.

V usage is TRBV5-8 and J usage is TRBJ2-4; possibly TRBD1 for D (6 bases). The CDR3 is 18 residues long. V was clipped by 4 bases and J by 0 bases, with 20 bases between them. Germline loops: CDR1 SGHTS, CDR2 YDEGEE. CDR3 nucleotide sequence: TGTGCCAGCAGCCACGATACAGGGTCTTATAGAGCCAAAAACATTCAGTACTTC. It yields the protein CASSHDTGSYRAKNIQYF.

The chain uses TRBV25-1 and TRBJ2-7, with a possible D match to TRBD2 (7 bases). Deletions cut 5 bases from V and 1 base from J, with 9 bases between. CDR3 length: 13 residues. Germline CDR1 MGHDK, CDR2 SYGVNS. CDR3 DNA sequence: TGTGCCAGCAGTAGGGGGGGATCCTACGAGCAGTACTTC. Its protein is CASSRGGSYEQYF.

The rearrangement joins TRBV6-2 or TRBV6-3 to TRBJ2-7, with 8 nucleotides matching TRBD2. This CDR3 has 13 amino acids. The ends lost 2 bases at V and 9 bases at J; junction bases unmatched: 6. Germline values: CDR1 MNHEY, CDR2 SVGEGT. In nucleotides, the CDR3 is TGTGCCAGCAGTTACGTGTTAGCGGGGTGGCAGTACTTC. Translation gives CASSYVLAGWQYF.

The gene calls are TRBV19 and TRBJ1-3, with D unclear. The CDR3 contains 12 residues. CDR1 LNHDA and CDR2 SQIVND come from the germline V gene (reference sequence). Trimming removed 6 bases at V and 2 bases at J, with 5 bases between. Here the CDR3 DNA reads TGTGCCAGTAGCGGGGCTGGAAACACCATATATTTT. Translating gives CASSGAGNTIYF.

The chain couples TRBV15 to TRBJ1-5; D not certain. The germline CDR1 and CDR2 sequences are LNHNV and YYDKDF (reference sequence). There are 14 residues in the CDR3. Trimming left V 0 bases short and J 3 bases short, with 6 bases between. CDR3 sequence (DNA): TGTGCCACCAGCAGAGATTCTTTCAATCAGCCCCAGCATTTT. Its translation is CATSRDSFNQPQHF.

V is TRBV19 and J is TRBJ1-1; weak D call: TRBD1 (5 bases). The ends were cut back, 3 bases at V and 0 bases at J, with 11 bases in the middle. The CDR3 runs 15 residues. Germline V gives CDR1 LNHDA, CDR2 SQIVND (reference sequence). CDR3 sequence reads: CASSISGGVNTEAFF. The CDR3 nucleotides read TGTGCCAGTAGTATTTCGGGGGGAGTGAACACTGAAGCTTTCTTT.

This chain links TRBV15 with TRBJ2-1, with a possible D match to TRBD2 (6 bases). Looked up from germline, CDR1 is LNHNV and CDR2 is YYDKDF (reference sequence). This CDR3 spans 15 amino acids. The germline V and J ends were trimmed by 8 bases and 4 bases, with 18 bases remaining between them. CDR3 DNA sequence: TGTGCCACCTCGGGCAAAGCAAGCGGGTACAATGAGCAGTTCTTC. It yields the protein CATSGKASGYNEQFF.

V usage is TRBV20-1 and J usage is TRBJ1-2; possibly TRBD1 for D (5 bases). This CDR3 spans 13 amino acids. Per germline, CDR1 DFQATT and CDR2 SNEGSKA (reference sequence). V lost 3 bases to trimming and J lost 2 bases, with 10 bases between them. CDR3 sequence (DNA): TGCAGTGCTAGTAAGGACACCAACTATGGCTACACCTTC. Translating it yields CSASKDTNYGYTF.

The chain links TRBV5-8 to TRBJ1-5, with D possibly matching TRBD1 (5 bases). Trimming shortened V by 0 bases and J by 0 bases, and 7 bases separated the two germline ends. CDR3 length: 15 residues. Germline CDR1 is SGHTS and CDR2 is YDEGEE. CDR3 protein: CASSLAGGSNQPQHF. Here the CDR3 DNA reads TGTGCCAGCAGCTTGGCCGGGGGTAGCAATCAGCCCCAGCATTTT.

In its sample, this clone was seen a few times. The chain couples TRBV5-1 to TRBJ2-3; 12 positions agree with TRBD2. The germline CDR1 and CDR2 sequences are SGHRS and YFSETQ. The junction had 13 bases not matched to a gene; V was cut back by 3 bases and J by 5 bases. The CDR3 has 18 residues. CDR3 bases: TGCGCCAGCAGCTCCCCCCCTCTAGCGGGAGGGCCTAGAGATACGCAGTATTTT. It yields the protein CASSSPPLAGGPRDTQYF.

V and J are TRBV5-1 and TRBJ1-1; TRBD1 aligns across 8 bases. Per the germline V gene, CDR1 is SGHRS and CDR2 is YFSETQ. The CDR3 runs to 15 residues. V lost 0 bases, J lost 4 bases, and 5 bases stayed unmatched. The CDR3 nucleotides are TGCGCCAGCAGCTTGGCCGTAGACAGGGGCACTGAAGCTTTCTTT. Protein product: CASSLAVDRGTEAFF.

This chain links TRBV13 with TRBJ1-2; unclear D gene. Deletions cut 3 bases from V and 7 bases from J, with 12 bases between. The CDR3 sequence is 13 residues long. Germline values: CDR1 PRHDT, CDR2 FYEKMQ (reference sequence). The CDR3 loop reads CASSFSAGAGYTF. The CDR3 nucleotides read TGTGCCAGCAGCTTTTCGGCAGGCGCTGGCTACACCTTC.

The chain links TRBV4-2 to TRBJ2-7; D is possibly TRBD1 (6 bases). This CDR3 is 14 amino acids long. The germline CDR1 and CDR2 sequences are LGHNA and YNFKEQ. V was trimmed by 1 base and J by 4 bases, leaving 11 bases between them. CDR3 bases: TGTGCCAGCAGCCAAGCTTGGGGACAATACGAGCAGTACTTC. Translating gives CASSQAWGQYEQYF.

This chain uses TRBV7-9 with TRBJ1-1, with a possible D match to TRBD1 (6 bases). In germline, CDR1 is SEHNR, CDR2 FQNEAQ (reference sequence). The CDR3 is made up of 16 amino acids. V was clipped by 4 bases and J by 3 bases, with 18 bases between them. CDR3 residues: CASSSVAGTLYTEAFF. CDR3 DNA: TGTGCCAGCAGCTCAGTCGCCGGGACATTGTACACTGAAGCTTTCTTT. The variable domain in full, completed from reference TRBV7-9 and TRBJ1-1, reads DTGVSQNPRHKITKRGQNVTFRCDPISEHNRLYWYRQTLGQGPEFLTYFQNEAQLEKSRLLSDRFSAERPKGSFSTLEIQRTEQGDSAMYLCASSSVAGTLYTEAFFGQGTRLTVV.

In its sample, this clone was seen a few times. V usage is TRBV5-1 and J usage is TRBJ1-6; D remains unclear. The germline V gene encodes CDR1 SGHRS and CDR2 YFSETQ. V was trimmed by 0 bases and J by 0 bases, leaving 19 bases between them. The CDR3 contains 20 residues. As DNA, the CDR3 is TGCGCCAGCAGCTTGGATTCTGGGCTAGGCGGGAGCTCCTATAATTCACCCCTCCACTTT. The encoded protein is CASSLDSGLGGSSYNSPLHF.

The chain carries TRBV7-3 and TRBJ1-6; 9 bases are a match to TRBD1. Per the germline V gene, CDR1 is SGHTA and CDR2 is FQGTGA. This CDR3 is 14 amino acids long. Trimming removed 5 bases from V and 9 bases from J; junction bases left unmatched: 5. The CDR3 DNA reads as TGTGCCAGCAGCCAGGGACAGGGAGGTTCACCCCTCCACTTT. Translation: CASSQGQGGSPLHF.

The rearrangement joins TRBV19 to TRBJ2-3, with 10 bases that match TRBD2. Trimming removed 0 bases from V and 2 bases from J; junction bases left unmatched: 2. The CDR3 length is 16 residues. In germline, CDR1 is LNHDA, CDR2 SQIVND (reference sequence). The CDR3 protein is CASSIDLAGVTDTQYF. In DNA, the CDR3 is TGTGCCAGTAGTATAGATCTAGCGGGAGTCACAGATACGCAGTATTTT.

V usage is TRBV6-5 and J usage is TRBJ1-2, with 7 nucleotides matching TRBD1. CDR1 is MNHEY, CDR2 SVGAGI, per germline. CDR3 size: 13 residues. The V segment lost 5 bases and the J segment 4 bases; nucleotides outside the gene matches: 4. CDR3 in amino acids: CASSKQGPYGYTF. Written as DNA, the CDR3 is TGTGCCAGCAGTAAACAGGGGCCCTATGGCTACACCTTC.

This chain joins TRBV28 and TRBJ1-1; 11 positions agree with TRBD1. This CDR3 spans 16 amino acids. With 3 bases clipped from V and 1 base from J, the junction kept 4 bases outside the gene matches. CDR1 is MDHEN, CDR2 SYDVKM, per germline. CDR3 amino acids: CASSLRDRGRNTEAFF. CDR3 nucleotides: TGTGCCAGCAGTTTGAGGGACAGGGGGAGGAACACTGAAGCTTTCTTT.

The chain combines TRBV3-1 (or the pseudogene TRBV3-2) with TRBJ1-6; the match to TRBD1 covers 9 bases. The CDR3 totals 15 residues. Germline V gene data show CDR1 as LGHDT and CDR2 as YNNKEL (reference sequence). The V gene end was trimmed by 5 bases and the J gene end by 7 bases; junction bases not matched to a gene: 6. The CDR3 loop is CASSYRDRANSPLHF. The CDR3 DNA sequence: TGTGCCAGCAGCTACCGGGACAGGGCGAATTCACCCCTCCACTTT.

V and J are TRBV18 and TRBJ1-3; D remains unclear. The CDR3 is 13 residues long. Trimming stripped 4 bases from V and 0 bases from J, with 4 bases between. Germline V lookup: CDR1 KGHSH, CDR2 LQKENI. CDR3 in amino acids: CASSLSSGNTIYF. The CDR3, as DNA: TGTGCCAGCTCACTTAGCTCTGGAAACACCATATATTTT.

CDR3 in DNA: TGCAGCGTTGGGTGGGACAGAAACAATGAGCAGTTCTTC. Translated, it gives CSVGWDRNNEQFF. The chain links TRBV29-1 to TRBJ2-1; 7 positions match TRBD1. Germline lookup yields CDR1 SQVTM and CDR2 ANQGSEA. CDR3 length: 13 residues. V shed 4 bases and J 5 bases; nucleotides not matched to a gene: 5.

The sample holds one count of this clone. This chain connects TRBV19 to TRBJ2-5; the match to TRBD2 covers 8 bases. CDR1 is LNHDA and CDR2 is SQIVND in the germline V gene (reference sequence). The J segment lost 2 bases and the V segment lost 8 bases, leaving 16 bases of the junction unmatched. The CDR3 consists of 17 residues. CDR3 amino acids: CASARSGGSGDQETQYF. CDR3 in DNA: TGTGCCAGTGCCAGGTCGGGAGGGTCAGGGGATCAAGAGACCCAGTACTTC.